This T cell receptor (beta chain) was found in a study of blood T cell repertoires in COVID-19 (dated by TCRdb to about 2020). About the study as a whole: Collaborator samples came from the United States, Italy and Spain and covered acute and convalescent phases of COVID-19. The material from the prospective study consisted of cDNA or gDNA derived from T cells, B-cell-depleted T cells, or PBMCs. The dataset comprised deeply sampled blood TCRbeta repertoires from subjects exposed to, actively infected with, or recovered from COVID-19. A freely available public database, intended as a resource for researchers studying the immune response to SARS-CoV-2, is where the repertoires were released. Samples came from the ongoing ImmuneRACE study (first 160 participants) plus 1,254 subjects from 6 global collaborators. Nearly every sample came with metadata listing a de-identified subject ID, COVID-19 status, age in years and sex. Where available, HLA class I and class II types were obtained from metadata supplied by the sample provider rather than from assay-based typing. Paper-wide results and their limitations: Clinical and demographic metadata were provided uncurated, with the amount varying by source and participant.

The collaborating institutions used their own protocols to collect whole blood in K2EDTA tubes. For TCRbeta analysis, collaborators shipped samples as frozen whole blood, isolated PBMCs, or DNA extracted from either of those sample types. From the germline V gene, CDR1 is MNHEY and CDR2 is SVGAGI. Clipping removes 7 bases from V and 3 bases from J, with 7 as the unmatched junction base count. From cysteine to phenylalanine, the CDR3 is 14 amino acids long. The DNA shown is the 42-base CDR3, in frame from base 1. The immunoSEQ Assay, a bias-controlled multiplex PCR, was used to amplify TCRbeta CDR3 regions from genomic DNA. The authors' pipeline ran thus. Within the assay, amplification of reference gene primers was used to estimate how many nucleated cells each sample contained. To quantify the absolute abundance of each unique TCRbeta CDR3 rearrangement, sequence reads were collapsed and filtered. For each sample, productive Simpson clonality was calculated as the square root of Simpson's diversity index over productive rearrangements. In its TCRdb copy, this immuneACCESS table keeps in-frame sequences only and misses some clones. Where compared with another copy, unresolved V genes explain less than half of these, and the others have no known cause. V, J and clone size are those of that table, while D and trimming were read from the DNA. This sample is represented by about 140,000 clones; approximately 86% of them were singletons. Less than 2% of the sample comes from the top ten.

About this clone itself: There is no known antigen for this receptor. Per-base quality was not reported, and no clone a single base away is much larger than it.

The clonotype was recovered from a man aged 65-85 years with acute or convalescent COVID-19. The chain joins TRBV6-5 to TRBJ2-7; 9 nucleotides in the junction match TRBD1. The sample consisted of peripheral blood. The DNA sequence follows: TGTGCCAGCAAGGATCGACAGGGGGTCTACGAGCAGTACTTC. This codes for CASKDRQGVYEQYF.